This TCR beta chain was observed in a study of blood T cell repertoires in COVID-19. Study information: Sample material is recorded as cDNA or gDNA derived from T cells, B-cell-depleted T cells, or PBMCs.

The CDR3 is 14 amino acids. J gave up 8 bases and V 10 bases, and 8 bases lay outside the gene matches. Germline assignment: CDR1 ENHRY and CDR2 SYGVKD. Profiled with immunoSEQ multiplex PCR; TCRdb holds only in-frame clones, not every one. This table holds approximately 360,000 clones, about 90% found once. Residents of under 25 US areas, aged roughly 18 to 89 years, made up the participants. Cohort assignment relied on participant-reported clinical history. Input material: PBMCs or T cells enriched from blood (not recorded which). The origin of this receptor is a man aged 35 to 55 in a cohort exposed to, infected with or recovered from COVID-19 (not recorded which). The chain links TRBV10-3 to TRBJ2-1; 13 nucleotides line up with TRBD2. CDR3 DNA: TGTGCCACCAGGACTAGCGGGAGAACGTATGAGCAGTTCTTC. It codes for CATRTSGRTYEQFF.